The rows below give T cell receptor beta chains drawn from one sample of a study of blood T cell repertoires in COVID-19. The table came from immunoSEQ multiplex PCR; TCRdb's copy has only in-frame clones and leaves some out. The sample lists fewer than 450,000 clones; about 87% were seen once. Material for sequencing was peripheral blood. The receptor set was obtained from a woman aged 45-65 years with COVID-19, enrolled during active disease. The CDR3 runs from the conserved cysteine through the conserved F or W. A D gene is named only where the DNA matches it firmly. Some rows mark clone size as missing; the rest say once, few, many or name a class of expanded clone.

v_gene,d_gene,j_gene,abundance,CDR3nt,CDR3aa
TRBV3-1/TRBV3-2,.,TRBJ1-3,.,TGTGCCAGCAGTGTCGTTGTCGGCTCTGGAAACACCATATATTTT,CASSVVVGSGNTIYF
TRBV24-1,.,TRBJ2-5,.,TGTGCCACCAGGACAGACAGCCAAGAGACCCAGTACTTC,CATRTDSQETQYF
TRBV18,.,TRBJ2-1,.,TGTGCCAGCTCACGTGACACCTACTCCTACAATGAGCAGTTCTTC,CASSRDTYSYNEQFF
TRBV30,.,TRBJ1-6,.,TGTGCCTGGTCAGGCCAATCCAATTCACCCCTCCACTTT,CAWSGQSNSPLHF
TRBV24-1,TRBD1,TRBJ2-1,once,TGTGCCACCAGTGATTTGAGTGGGACAGACAATGAGCAGTTCTTC,CATSDLSGTDNEQFF
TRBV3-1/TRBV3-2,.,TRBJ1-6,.,TGTGCCAGCAGCCAAGAGGCACAGAATAATTCACCCCTCCACTTT,CASSQEAQNNSPLHF
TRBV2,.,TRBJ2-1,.,TGTGCCAGCAGTGACGGGACTGGCTACAATGAGCAGTTCTTC,CASSDGTGYNEQFF
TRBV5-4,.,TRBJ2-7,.,TGTGCCAGCAGCTCGCCATGGGAGGACGAGCAGTACTTC,CASSSPWEDEQYF
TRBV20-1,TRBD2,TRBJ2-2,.,TGCAGTGCTAGTCGGACTAGCGCGAACACCGGGGAGCTGTTTTTT,CSASRTSANTGELFF
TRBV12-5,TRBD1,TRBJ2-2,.,TGTGCTAGTGGTTCCGCCCGACAGGGCACCGGGGAGCTGTTTTTT,CASGSARQGTGELFF
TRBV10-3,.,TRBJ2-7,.,TGTGCCATCAGTGAGTCTTCACCTCCAGGGCGGGGCGGCGAGCAGTACTTC,CAISESSPPGRGGEQYF
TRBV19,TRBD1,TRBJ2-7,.,TGTGCCAGTAGTATTTACTGGACAGGGGATACCTACGAGCAGTACTTC,CASSIYWTGDTYEQYF
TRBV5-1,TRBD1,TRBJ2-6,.,TGCGCCAGCAGCTCTACCGGGACAGGGGGCCCAGCCAACGTCCTGACTTTC,CASSSTGTGGPANVLTF
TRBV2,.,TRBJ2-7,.,TGTGCCAGCAGTGAAGCGCTTCGCAGGAACGGTTACGAGCAGTACTTC,CASSEALRRNGYEQYF
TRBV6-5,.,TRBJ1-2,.,TGTGCCAGCAGACAGACAGGTTCGCACTATGGCTACACCTTC,CASRQTGSHYGYTF
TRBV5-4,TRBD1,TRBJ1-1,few,TGTGCCAGCAGCTTGGCGGGACAGGGGGCGGAACCTGAAGCTTTCTTT,CASSLAGQGAEPEAFF
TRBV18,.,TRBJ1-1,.,TGTGCCAGCTCACCGAACAGGATAAGGATGAACACTGAAGCTTTCTTT,CASSPNRIRMNTEAFF
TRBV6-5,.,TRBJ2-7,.,TGTGCCAGCAGTTACTCGAGGGACTCGGACTACGAGCAGTACTTC,CASSYSRDSDYEQYF
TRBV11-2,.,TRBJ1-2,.,TGTGCCAGCAGCATAGGGTTTAGCTATGGCTACACCTTC,CASSIGFSYGYTF
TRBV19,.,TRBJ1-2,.,TGTGCCAGTAGAACTCAGGGATTTAACTATGGCTACACCTTC,CASRTQGFNYGYTF
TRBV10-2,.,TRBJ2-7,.,TGCGCCAGCAGTCCAGGGTACGAGCAGTACTTC,CASSPGYEQYF
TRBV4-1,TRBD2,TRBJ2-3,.,TGCGCCAGCAGCCAAGTATTGCGGGGGGCCACAGATACGCAGTATTTT,CASSQVLRGATDTQYF
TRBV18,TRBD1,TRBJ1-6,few,TGTGCCAGCTCACCCGGGACAGGCGATTATTCACCCCTCCACTTT,CASSPGTGDYSPLHF
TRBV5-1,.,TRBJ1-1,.,TGCGCCAGCAGCTTCTACAGGGCCCACACTGAAGCTTTCTTT,CASSFYRAHTEAFF
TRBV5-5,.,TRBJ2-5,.,TGTGCCAGCAGCTTGGTATTCGTAATCGGGGGGCGCCGGGAGACCCAGTACTTC,CASSLVFVIGGRRETQYF
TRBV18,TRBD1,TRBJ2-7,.,TGTGCCAGCTCACCATTGGGACAGGGCGGCGAGCAGTACTTC,CASSPLGQGGEQYF
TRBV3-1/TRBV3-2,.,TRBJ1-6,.,TGTGCCAGCAGCCAAGAGGCAACCTATAATTCACCCCTCCACTTT,CASSQEATYNSPLHF
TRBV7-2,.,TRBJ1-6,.,TGTGCCAGCAGCTTATTGGGGCAGAATAATTCACCCCTCCACTTT,CASSLLGQNNSPLHF
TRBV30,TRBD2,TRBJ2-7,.,TGTGCCTGGATGACTAGCGGGCCCGAGCAGTACTTC,CAWMTSGPEQYF
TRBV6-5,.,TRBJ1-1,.,TGTGCCAGCAGTCCTTACAGGGCCAGAGGCGCTGAAGCTTTCTTT,CASSPYRARGAEAFF
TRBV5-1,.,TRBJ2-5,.,TGCGCCAGCCAGCGGGTTGGGGGTGGAGAGACCCAGTACTTC,CASQRVGGGETQYF
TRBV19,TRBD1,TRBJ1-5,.,TGTGCCAGTAGGGAGAACCCAGGGGGCAGGGGTCAGCCCCAGCATTTT,CASRENPGGRGQPQHF
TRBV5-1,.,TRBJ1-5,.,TGCGCCAGCAGCTTTGGAGCAGACCAGCCCCAGCATTTT,CASSFGADQPQHF
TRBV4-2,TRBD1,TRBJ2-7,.,TGTGCCAGCAGCCGGGCGACAGGGGGAACCTACGAGCAGTACTTC,CASSRATGGTYEQYF
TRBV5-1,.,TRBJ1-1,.,TGCGCCAGCAGCGTGACTTGGAACACTGAAGCTTTCTTT,CASSVTWNTEAFF
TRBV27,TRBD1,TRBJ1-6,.,TGTGCCAGCAGTTTCGGGACAGGGGGATATAATTCACCCCTCCACTTT,CASSFGTGGYNSPLHF
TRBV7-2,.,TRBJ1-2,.,TGTGCCAGCAGCTTAGTTGTGGGGGGGCTAGCTAACTATGGCTACACCTTC,CASSLVVGGLANYGYTF
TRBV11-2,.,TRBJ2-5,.,TGTGCCAGCAGCTTAGGTCAGACAGGGACCCAGTACTTC,CASSLGQTGTQYF
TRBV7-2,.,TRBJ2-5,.,TGTGCCAGCAGCTTAGTGCTAGCGCGGGAGACCCAGTACTTC,CASSLVLARETQYF
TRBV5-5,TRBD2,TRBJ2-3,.,TGTGCCAGCAGCCCGGGGGGTCTAGATACGCAGTATTTT,CASSPGGLDTQYF
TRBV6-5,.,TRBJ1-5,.,TGTGCCTCTACGGGGGGCAATCAGCCCCAGCATTTT,CASTGGNQPQHF
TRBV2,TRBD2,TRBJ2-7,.,TGTGCCAGCAGTACCTGGGGGAGCGGGAGCTCCTACGAGCAGTACTTC,CASSTWGSGSSYEQYF
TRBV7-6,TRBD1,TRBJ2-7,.,TGTGCCAGCAGCCCGCCCGGGACAGGAGAGCAGTACTTC,CASSPPGTGEQYF
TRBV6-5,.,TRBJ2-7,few,TGTGCCAGCACCTCGAGCTCCTACGAGCAGTACTTC,CASTSSSYEQYF
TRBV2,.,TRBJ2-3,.,TGTGCCAGCAGTGCCGCGGACACAGATACGCAGTATTTT,CASSAADTDTQYF
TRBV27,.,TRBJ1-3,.,TGTGCCAGCAGTCCATGGGAGGGAAACACCATATATTTT,CASSPWEGNTIYF
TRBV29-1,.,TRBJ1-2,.,TGCAGCGTTGTCAGGGCAATGAACTATGGCTACACCTTC,CSVVRAMNYGYTF
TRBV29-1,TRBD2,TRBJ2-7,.,TGCAGCGTTGGGGGGGGATTGGACTACGAGCAGTACTTC,CSVGGGLDYEQYF
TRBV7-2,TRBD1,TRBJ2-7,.,TGTGCCAGCAGCTTAGACAGGGGCGAGCAGTACTTC,CASSLDRGEQYF
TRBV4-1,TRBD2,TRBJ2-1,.,TGCGCCAGCAGCCAAGATGGGGGGGTCTCCTACAATGAGCAGTTCTTC,CASSQDGGVSYNEQFF
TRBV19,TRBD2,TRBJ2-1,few,TGTGCCAGTAGTAAGGTCGCGGGAGGCTTGGGTGAGCAGTTCTTC,CASSKVAGGLGEQFF
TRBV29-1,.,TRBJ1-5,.,TGCAGCGTTGTAGTGGGGGCGCCGGGCAATCAGCCCCAGCATTTT,CSVVVGAPGNQPQHF